This T cell receptor beta chain is from a study of T cell responses to AZD1222 COVID-19 vaccine. Some clones are missing from TCRdb's copy, which holds only in-frame ones; the method was immunoSEQ multiplex PCR. Here the sample spans fewer than 130,000 clones, about 85% being singletons. Study results and limitations: Donors were largely white British and mainly female; clonal diversity was possibly underestimated. Only a handful of AZD1222 recipients were seropositive at baseline.

To note about this clone: Its specificity is not known. A read error may account for a junction end that differs from germline.

The CDR3 has 15 residues. Germline V CDR1 and CDR2: SGDLS, YYNGEE. V usage is TRBV9 and J usage is TRBJ1-2, with a possible D match to TRBD1 (6 bases). The specimen was peripheral blood, collected on day 0 of AZD1222 vaccination. The clonotype originates from an adult in good health. CDR3 amino acids: CASSVDLGAGYGYTF. In DNA, the CDR3 is TGTGCCAGCAGTGTAGATCTGGGGGCAGGCTATGGCTACACCTTC. Using reference TRBV9 and TRBJ1-2 for the parts outside the CDR3, the full variable domain is DSGVTQTPKHLITATGQRVTLRCSPRSGDLSVYWYQQSLDQGLQFLIQYYNGEERAKGNILERFSAQQFPDLHSELNLSSLELGDSALYFCASSVDLGAGYGYTFGSGTRLTVV.